This T cell receptor beta chain comes out of a study of T cell responses to AZD1222 COVID-19 vaccine. Study background: Some second doses came at about 4 weeks and others at about 12 weeks; these were pooled.

This CDR3 comprises 15 residues. The germline CDR1 and CDR2 sequences are MNHEY and SMNVEV (reference sequence). The V gene end was trimmed by 2 bases and the J gene end by 6 bases; junction bases not matched to a gene: 9. Measured with immunoSEQ multiplex PCR; TCRdb has only the in-frame clones, and not every one. The sample lists 100,000 or so clones, about 90% occurring once. On this clone: What it binds is unknown.

Study-wide results and caveats: Spike-specific TCR breadth and depth both grew after two AZD1222 doses. Regions 160-218 and 743-854 dominated among vaccine-associated CD4 TCRs spanning spike.

The rearrangement links TRBV27 to TRBJ1-1; 7 nucleotides agree with TRBD1. This receptor was obtained from an adult in good health. The sequencing used peripheral blood, collected on day 0 of AZD1222 vaccination. The CDR3 DNA reads as TGTGCCAGCAGTTTACGGACAGGACACCTTTCTGAAGCTTTCTTT. Its translation is CASSLRTGHLSEAFF.